Listed here are 21 T cell receptor beta chains from one sample, sequenced in a study of monozygotic twins with inflammatory bowel disease. No DNA is given; TCRdb re-called the 5' RACE reads and lists each CDR3 protein once. The ten top clones account for 2.4%, within a sample of some 150,000 distinct CDR3 sequences. Sequencing was done on a sample of blood. All receptors come from a human donor with ulcerative colitis or Crohn's disease, or a healthy co-twin of an affected twin (not recorded which).

The genes are TRBV7-3 and TRBJ1-3; lacking DNA, the TRBD1 call made by TCRdb goes unchecked. The germline gives CDR1 SGHTA, CDR2 FQGTGA. This CDR3 contains 15 residues. The CDR3 sequence is CASSLRDNSGNTIYF.

The chain uses TRBV20-1 and TRBJ1-1; TCRdb selects TRBD1, and the lack of DNA leaves this call unchecked. CDR1 DFQATT and CDR2 SNEGSKA come from the germline V gene (reference sequence). The CDR3 has 13 amino acids. The CDR3 is CSAREWGGDEAFF.

The chain has TRBV20-1 and TRBJ2-7. This CDR3 comprises 18 residues. Germline lookup yields CDR1 DFQATT and CDR2 SNEGSKA (reference sequence). The chain's CDR3 is CSASNVGGMDMGSYEQYF.

This chain links TRBV20-1 with TRBJ2-2; TCRdb selects TRBD2, and the lack of DNA leaves this call unchecked. The CDR3 sequence is 19 residues long. Germline V lookup: CDR1 DFQATT, CDR2 SNEGSKA (reference sequence). The CDR3 here is CSARIVSGLAGKNTGELFF.

The J gene is TRBJ2-7, the V gene TRBV10-3; TCRdb outputs TRBD1, but without DNA this stays unchecked. This CDR3 spans 14 amino acids. Germline values: CDR1 ENHRY, CDR2 SYGVKD. This CDR3 reads CAINPGTGGGGRYF.

The J gene is TRBJ2-5, the V gene TRBV12-3 or TRBV12-4. There are 12 residues in the CDR3. CDR3: CASSSMGETQYF.

The rearrangement uses TRBV20-1 and TRBJ2-4; the D gene TCRdb calls, TRBD1, cannot be checked with no DNA. Germline V CDR1 and CDR2: DFQATT, SNEGSKA (reference sequence). The length of the CDR3 is 15 residues. This chain's CDR3 is CSARGQGLAKNMQYF.

The rearrangement joins TRBV30 to TRBJ2-7; the TRBD1 assignment by TCRdb is unverifiable without DNA. This CDR3 comprises 13 residues. CDR1 and CDR2 from the germline V gene are GTSNPN and SVGIG (reference sequence). The CDR3 loop reads CAWSPGFVYEQYF.

The rearrangement links TRBV5-6 to TRBJ2-2; TCRdb lists TRBD1, though no DNA is available to test this call. The CDR3 length is 16 residues. The V gene's germline CDR1 is SGHDT and CDR2 YYEEEE. CDR3 region: CASSSWDRGETGELFF.

The J gene is TRBJ2-2, the V gene TRBV29-1; checking the TCRdb D call of TRBD2 is not possible without DNA. In germline, CDR1 is SQVTM, CDR2 ANQGSEA. This CDR3 contains 12 residues. The CDR3 region is CPGLSNTGELFF.

This sequence joins TRBV15 and TRBJ2-2; the TRBD1 assignment by TCRdb is unverifiable without DNA. The CDR3 length is 16 residues. CDR1 and CDR2 (germline): LNHNV, YYDKDF (reference sequence). This CDR3 is CATSRDWTPNTGELFF.

V and J are TRBV5-1 and TRBJ2-3. Germline V lookup: CDR1 SGHRS, CDR2 YFSETQ. This CDR3 is built from 12 residues. CDR3 in amino acids: CASSPETGTQYF. Supplemented by reference TRBV5-1 and TRBJ2-3, the full variable domain reads KAGVTQTPRYLIKTRGQQVTLSCSPISGHRSVSWYQQTPGQGLQFLFEYFSETQRNKGNFPGRFSGRQFSNSRSEMNVSTLELGDSALYLCASSPETGTQYFGPGTRLTVL.

The rearrangement links TRBV20-1 to TRBJ2-3; TCRdb indicates TRBD2, and absent DNA this call remains unverified. The CDR3 covers 15 residues. CDR1 DFQATT and CDR2 SNEGSKA come from the germline V gene (reference sequence). The CDR3 protein is CSATSGSPYTDTQYF.

The chain couples TRBV5-5 to TRBJ1-1. Germline CDR1 and CDR2: SGHKS and YYEKEE (reference sequence). CDR3 length equals 13 residues. CDR3 amino acids: CASSPSINTEAFF.

The rearrangement uses TRBV20-1 and TRBJ2-7; TCRdb gives TRBD2 as the D gene, but with no DNA this cannot be confirmed. The germline gives CDR1 DFQATT, CDR2 SNEGSKA (reference sequence). The CDR3 contains 16 residues. The CDR3 spells CSARDPGTSGNTEQYF.

V gene TRBV5-1 combines with J gene TRBJ2-2; TCRdb indicates TRBD2, and absent DNA this call remains unverified. Germline V lookup: CDR1 SGHRS, CDR2 YFSETQ. The CDR3 is 16 residues long. The CDR3 spells CASSLAGLANTGELFF.

This chain's CDR3 is CASSYTGNPITEAFF. This chain links TRBV6-5 with TRBJ1-1; TCRdb reports TRBD1, a call that lacks DNA to check it against. Germline V gene sequence: CDR1 MNHEY, CDR2 SVGAGI. The CDR3 has 15 amino acids.

The chain couples TRBV12-3 or TRBV12-4 to TRBJ1-2; lacking DNA, the TRBD1 call made by TCRdb goes unchecked. The CDR3 runs 16 residues. The CDR3 region is CASSFAGWTVSGGYTF.

The rearrangement uses TRBV5-1 and TRBJ2-2; TCRdb calls TRBD2, which cannot be checked without DNA. Per the germline V gene, CDR1 is SGHRS and CDR2 is YFSETQ. The CDR3 sequence is 15 residues long. The CDR3 sequence: CASSFGRFTTGELFF.

The gene calls are TRBV19 and TRBJ2-7. CDR3 length: 14 amino acids. Germline V gene sequence: CDR1 LNHDA, CDR2 SQIVND (reference sequence). Here the CDR3 reads CASSIQDSSYEQYF.

The rearrangement uses TRBV7-8 and TRBJ1-2; TCRdb proposes TRBD1, but this gene call is untestable without DNA. CDR1 and CDR2 (germline): SGHVS, FQNEAQ. The CDR3 loop spans 14 amino acids. The CDR3 protein is CASSTLTGFDGYTF.